This entry lists 10 T cell receptor beta chains sequenced from one sample in a study of OX40 agonist ivuxolimab in advanced cancers. Libraries were prepared by immunoSEQ multiplex PCR; TCRdb keeps only in-frame clonotypes and omits some of them. The table lists fewer than 65,000 clones, about 80% of them singletons. Source: CD4+ or CD8+ T cells sorted from blood, taken in a trial of the OX40 agonist ivuxolimab. Receptor source: an adult with an advanced solid tumor such as melanoma, head and neck, liver or kidney cancer.

V gene TRBV5-1 combines with J gene TRBJ2-3, with 10 bases aligning to TRBD1. The V and J ends lost 0 bases and 2 bases, in that order; junction bases with no gene match: 3. The germline gives CDR1 SGHRS, CDR2 YFSETQ. The CDR3 is made up of 16 amino acids. CDR3 region: CASSLGGQGSTDTQYF. In DNA, the CDR3 is TGCGCCAGCAGCTTGGGGGGACAGGGGTCCACAGATACGCAGTATTTT.

This clone has only a few counts. This chain joins TRBV28 and TRBJ2-4; 8 bases align to TRBD2. The CDR3 covers 15 residues. Per the germline V gene, CDR1 is MDHEN and CDR2 is SYDVKM. J was trimmed by 3 bases and V by 2 bases; bases with no gene match: 3. The CDR3: CASSLAGGGKNIQYF. The CDR3 DNA follows: TGTGCCAGCAGTTTAGCGGGAGGAGGCAAAAACATTCAGTACTTC.

This chain joins TRBV28 and TRBJ2-2; TRBD1 matches at 9 bases. This CDR3 is built from 16 residues. Per germline, CDR1 MDHEN and CDR2 SYDVKM. Unmatched junction bases numbered 13, after V lost 5 bases and J lost 9 bases. CDR3 nucleotides: TGTGCCAGCAGTCCGAACCCGGGACAGGGACCCCGGGAGCTGTTTTTT. It encodes CASSPNPGQGPRELFF.

This chain links TRBV5-1 with TRBJ1-4; 8 bases align to TRBD1. V shed 3 bases, J shed 7 bases, and the junction held 5 bases outside the gene matches. The CDR3 is 14 amino acids. Germline assignment: CDR1 SGHRS and CDR2 YFSETQ. CDR3 loop: CASSSQGVGEKLFF. CDR3 coding DNA: TGCGCCAGCAGCTCACAGGGGGTTGGTGAAAAACTGTTTTTT.

The chain employs TRBV5-1 and TRBJ1-1, with TRBD1 as a possible D gene (5 bases). Per the germline V gene, CDR1 is SGHRS and CDR2 is YFSETQ. The CDR3 length is 15 residues. The germline V and J ends were trimmed by 4 bases and 3 bases, with 16 bases remaining between them. CDR3 DNA: TGCGCCAGCAGCCTCTCTCCCAGGGAGGACACTGAAGCTTTCTTT. Encoded protein: CASSLSPREDTEAFF.

The chain combines TRBV7-2 with TRBJ2-3, with 8 nucleotides matching TRBD2. In germline, CDR1 is SGHTA, CDR2 FQGNSA. V was pared by 3 bases and J by 3 bases, with 5 bases of the junction left unmatched. The CDR3 has 15 residues. The CDR3 here is CASSFSGMATDTQYF. CDR3 coding DNA: TGTGCCAGCAGCTTTAGCGGGATGGCGACAGATACGCAGTATTTT.

V and J are TRBV11-2 and TRBJ2-1; 15 bases map to TRBD2. This CDR3 region has 17 residues. The germline V gene has CDR1 SGHAT and CDR2 FQNNGV. After removal of 6 bases from V and 6 bases from J, the junction contained 9 bases not matched to a gene. The CDR3 protein is CASSSGLAGGGSNEQFF. Written as DNA, the CDR3 is TGTGCCAGCAGTTCTGGACTAGCGGGAGGGGGGAGCAATGAGCAGTTCTTC.

This CDR3 is CASSATWASDYGYTF. CDR3 sequence (DNA): TGTGCCAGCAGCGCCACCTGGGCGAGCGACTATGGCTACACCTTC. This chain uses TRBV9 with TRBJ1-2; D not certain. CDR3 size: 15 residues. Trimming stripped 3 bases from V and 3 bases from J, with 15 bases between. Germline CDR1 is SGDLS and CDR2 is YYNGEE.

The DNA for the CDR3 is TGTGCCAGTAGTATCGTACTAGCGGGAGGCGAGCAGTACTTC. Translated, it gives CASSIVLAGGEQYF. The chain links TRBV19 to TRBJ2-7, with 12 nucleotides matching TRBD2. The CDR3 contains 14 residues. Looked up from germline, CDR1 is LNHDA and CDR2 is SQIVND (reference sequence). The V segment lost 3 bases and the J segment 6 bases; nucleotides outside the gene matches: 3.

This clone was detected only a few times. This chain links TRBV6-5 with TRBJ1-5; unclear D gene. Germline assignment: CDR1 MNHEY and CDR2 SVGAGI. The CDR3 spans 15 residues. The V end was cut by 5 bases, the J end by 0 bases, with 11 bases between. The chain's CDR3 is CASSRRLYSNQPQHF. The CDR3 nucleotides are TGTGCCAGCAGTCGACGACTTTATAGCAATCAGCCCCAGCATTTT.